This TCR beta chain was sequenced during a study of T cell repertoires in cytomegalovirus infection. The CDR3 extends over 13 amino acids. The V gene's germline CDR1 is MDHEN and CDR2 SYDVKM. With 8 bases removed from V and 4 bases from J, the gap between germline ends came to 15 bases. TCRdb re-derived calls from the reads in MiXCR, one entry per CDR3 protein. The table includes about 150,000 distinct CDR3 sequences, more than 15% detected once. This clonotype was recorded a few times. Sequencing was carried out using CD8+ T cells from PBMCs. This receptor was identified in a human donor in good health (CMV status not recorded). Some clones in this sample may be carry-over from other donors' samples. The J gene is TRBJ2-7, the V gene TRBV28; D ambiguous. In DNA form, the CDR3 reads TGTGCCAGCTCAGTTTTGGCAGAGTACGAGCAGTACTTC. Residues: CASSVLAEYEQYF.